This entry features one T cell receptor beta chain sequence. What it binds is unknown. Profiling relied on immunoSEQ multiplex PCR, and the TCRdb table lists in-frame clones only, not all of them. The sample contains nearly 1,000,000 clones, approximately 76% of which appear only once. The sample comes from a study of shared clonotypes between healthy human individuals. Study-level findings and limits: Generally, estimated richness proved larger in naive subsets than it did in memory subsets. Sampling was confined to blood; repertoires within tissues likely differ.

There were no recent acute infections or vaccinations among the donors, who were healthy HIV-negative adults. Negatively enriched CD4+ T cells were divided by CD45RA into naive and memory. Sequencing was performed on memory CD4+ T cells sorted from blood. Regarding subset: CD45RA-negative fraction. The TCR originated in a man aged 18 to 30 in good health.

In DNA, the CDR3 is TGTGCCAGCAGTCAACTAGCGGGAGTAGGGGAGCAGTACTTC. Translated, it gives CASSQLAGVGEQYF. This chain connects TRBV6-6 to TRBJ2-7; TRBD2 agrees at 11 bases. Looked up from germline, CDR1 is MNHNY and CDR2 is SVGAGI (reference sequence). The CDR3 runs 14 residues. J gave up 7 bases and V 5 bases, and 7 bases lay outside the gene matches.